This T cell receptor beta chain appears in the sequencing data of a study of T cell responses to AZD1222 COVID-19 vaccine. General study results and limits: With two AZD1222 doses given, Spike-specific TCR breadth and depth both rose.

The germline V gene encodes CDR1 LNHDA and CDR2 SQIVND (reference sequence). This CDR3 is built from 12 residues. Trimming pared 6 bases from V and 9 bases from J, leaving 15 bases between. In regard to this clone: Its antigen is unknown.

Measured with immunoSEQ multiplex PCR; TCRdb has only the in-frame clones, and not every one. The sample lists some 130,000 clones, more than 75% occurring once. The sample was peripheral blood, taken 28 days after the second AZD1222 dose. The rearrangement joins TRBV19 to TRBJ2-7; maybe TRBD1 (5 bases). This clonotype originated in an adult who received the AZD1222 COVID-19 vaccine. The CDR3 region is CASSDTREVQYF. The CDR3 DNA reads TGTGCCAGTAGCGACACCAGGGAAGTGCAGTACTTC. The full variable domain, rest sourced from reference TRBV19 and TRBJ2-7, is DGGITQSPKYLFRKEGQNVTLSCEQNLNHDAMYWYRQDPGQGLRLIYYSQIVNDFQKGDIAEGYSVSREKKESFPLTVTSAQKNPTAFYLCASSDTREVQYFGPGTRLTVT.